These T cell receptor beta chains were read from a single sample in a study of T cell repertoires in cytomegalovirus infection. TCRdb reanalysed the reads using MiXCR and keeps one entry per CDR3 protein. This table has 200,000 or so distinct CDR3 sequences, 28% appearing once. Sequences were obtained from PBMCs. The receptors derive from a human donor in good health (CMV status not recorded). Some clones in this sample may be carry-over from other donors' samples. Both conserved end residues are part of each CDR3. D genes are given only for firm matches. Only part of the rows carry a size: once, few, many, or a class if the clone is expanded.

D	size	V	J	CDR3	DNA
NA	once	TRBV11-3	TRBJ2-7	CASSLGSDYEQYF	TGTGCCAGCAGCTTAGGGAGTGACTACGAGCAGTACTTC
TRBD2	NA	TRBV2	TRBJ2-3	CASQLAGQIYTQYF	TGTGCCAGCCAACTAGCGGGGCAAATATATACGCAGTATTTT
TRBD2	many	TRBV7-2	TRBJ2-2	CASSFESSGNTGELFF	TGTGCCAGCAGCTTTGAGTCTAGCGGGAACACCGGGGAGCTGTTTTTT
NA	many	TRBV7-8	TRBJ2-1	CASSFRLSSYNEQFF	TGTGCCAGCAGCTTCAGATTGAGCTCCTACAATGAGCAGTTCTTC
NA	NA	TRBV27	TRBJ1-5	CASRRAFSNQPQHF	TGTGCCAGCAGAAGGGCTTTTAGCAATCAGCCCCAGCATTTT
TRBD1	NA	TRBV29-1	TRBJ2-7	CSVDTGGGYEQYF	TGCAGCGTGGATACAGGGGGCGGCTACGAGCAGTACTTC
TRBD1	few	TRBV6-5	TRBJ2-7	CASSYSGQGGYEQYF	TGTGCCAGCAGTTACTCGGGACAGGGAGGCTACGAGCAGTACTTC
TRBD1	NA	TRBV6-2/TRBV6-3	TRBJ1-2	CARSPKGGDNYGYTF	TGTGCCAGGAGTCCCAAAGGGGGCGATAACTATGGCTACACCTTC
TRBD1	few	TRBV7-2	TRBJ1-2	CASSSRTGRSGNYGYTF	TGTGCCAGCAGCTCTCGGACAGGGCGTTCCGGGAACTATGGCTACACCTTC
TRBD1	NA	TRBV6-5	TRBJ2-7	CASRPGTGEAYEQYF	TGTGCCAGCAGACCCGGGACAGGGGAGGCCTACGAGCAGTACTTC
TRBD2	NA	TRBV11-2	TRBJ2-3	CASSLWRGAGDTQYF	TGTGCCAGCAGCTTATGGCGGGGGGCCGGGGATACGCAGTATTTT
TRBD2	many	TRBV2	TRBJ2-5	CASSGASGASQETQYF	TGTGCCAGCAGTGGGGCTAGCGGGGCCTCACAGGAGACCCAGTACTTC
NA	NA	TRBV5-6	TRBJ2-1	CASSFNGQDRFF	TGTGCCAGCAGCTTCAATGGGCAGGATCGGTTCTTC
NA	NA	TRBV19	TRBJ2-1	CATQGRYNEQFF	TGTGCCACCCAGGGTCGGTACAATGAGCAGTTCTTC
NA	NA	TRBV6-8	TRBJ1-6	CATGAPIYNSPLHF	TGTGCCACCGGGGCACCGATCTATAATTCACCCCTCCACTTT
TRBD2	NA	TRBV11-2	TRBJ2-4	CDSSMAGASNIQYF	TGTGACAGCAGCATGGCGGGAGCTTCGAACATTCAGTACTTC
NA	NA	TRBV7-2	TRBJ2-5	CASSLGRFGETQYF	TGTGCCAGCAGCTTAGGCAGGTTTGGAGAGACCCAGTACTTC
NA	NA	TRBV7-3	TRBJ2-1	CASSSLIRGVRRWLAYNEQFF	TGTGCCAGCAGCTCCCTGATAAGGGGTGTCCGCCGCTGGTTGGCTTACAATGAGCAGTTCTTC
NA	NA	TRBV11-2	TRBJ2-5	CASSLSRGVQETQYF	TGTGCCAGCAGCCTCTCACGCGGGGTTCAAGAGACCCAGTACTTC
NA	few	TRBV6-1	TRBJ1-6	CASSEWWTGANSPLHF	TGTGCCAGCAGTGAATGGTGGACGGGAGCTAATTCACCCCTCCACTTT
NA	few	TRBV9	TRBJ1-2	CASSVDGSGEGYTF	TGTGCCAGCAGCGTAGACGGTTCAGGGGAAGGCTACACCTTC
NA	NA	TRBV6-8	TRBJ2-7	CASSPQGRDEQYF	TGTGCCAGCAGTCCGCAGGGTAGGGACGAGCAGTACTTC
TRBD1	many	TRBV6-6	TRBJ1-3	CASSYSTGSGNTIYF	TGTGCCAGCAGTTATTCGACAGGGTCAGGAAACACCATATATTTT
TRBD2	many	TRBV6-2/TRBV6-3	TRBJ2-1	CASSRGGPSYNEQFF	TGTGCCAGCAGTCGCGGGGGGCCCTCCTACAATGAGCAGTTCTTC
NA	NA	TRBV6-5	TRBJ2-4	CASSYRGTGNIQYF	TGTGCCAGCAGTTACAGGGGTACGGGAAACATTCAGTACTTC